The 22 T cell receptor beta chains given below trace back to one sample, sequenced in a study of cytomegalovirus exposure and HLA in healthy donors. Primers: 60 Vbeta forward and 13 Jbeta reverse. Using immunoSEQ multiplex PCR, the repertoire was profiled, and TCRdb retains in-frame clones only, with some absent. The profile covers 120,000 or so clones, with about 74% appearing a single time and more than 3% taken by the ten largest. Sample: PBMCs. The source of these receptors is a man aged 30 to 39 in good health and CMV-seronegative.

The rearrangement links TRBV11-2 to TRBJ1-2, with D possibly being TRBD1 (5 bases). CDR1 SGHAT and CDR2 FQNNGV come from the germline V gene. V lost 1 base and J lost 13, with 22 bases in between. The CDR3 sequence is 15 residues long. This CDR3 reads CASSLVGQAPSAGTF. CDR3 nucleotides: TGTGCCAGCAGCTTAGTGGGGCAGGCGCCCTCGGCAGGCACCTTC.

The genes are TRBV6-1 and TRBJ2-2; D may be TRBD2 (6 bases). V shed 6 bases and J shed 4 bases, with 15 bases lying between them. CDR3 size: 15 residues. CDR1 MNHNS and CDR2 SASEGT come from the germline V gene. The CDR3 is CASRLRWRGTGELFF. The CDR3 region has the DNA TGTGCCAGCAGGCTCCGTTGGCGGGGCACCGGGGAGCTGTTTTTT.

This clone was picked up one time. The genes are TRBV4-3 and TRBJ2-2, with TRBD1 identical over 9 bases. V shed 0 bases, J shed 2 bases, and the junction held 7 bases outside the gene matches. The CDR3 has 18 amino acids. From germline, CDR1 is LGHNA and CDR2 YSLEER. CDR3 loop: CASSQEKTQGANTGELFF. The CDR3 bases are TGCGCCAGCAGCCAAGAGAAAACACAGGGGGCAAACACCGGGGAGCTGTTTTTT.

The J gene is TRBJ1-5, the V gene TRBV11-2, with D possibly being TRBD1 (6 bases). Germline CDR1 SGHAT, CDR2 FQNNGV. This CDR3 contains 13 residues. Trimming left V 3 bases short and J 6 bases short, with 9 bases between. DNA for the CDR3: TGTGCCAGCAGCTTGACAGGAGGTCAGCCCCAGCATTTT. Translating it yields CASSLTGGQPQHF.

This CDR3 reads CAWTGIRETQYF. The CDR3 DNA reads as TGTGCCTGGACGGGGATACGAGAGACCCAGTACTTC. The chain carries TRBV30 and TRBJ2-5; D may be TRBD2 (5 bases). Germline V gives CDR1 GTSNPN, CDR2 SVGIG (reference sequence). CDR3 size: 12 residues. Trimming took 4 bases from V and 4 from J, leaving 10 bases between them. Together with reference TRBV30 and TRBJ2-5, the CDR3 gives the full variable domain: SQTIHQWPATLVQPVGSPLSLECTVEGTSNPNLYWYRQAAGRGLQLLFYSVGIGQISSEVPQNLSASRPQDRQFILSSKKLLLSDSGFYLCAWTGIRETQYFGPGTRLLVL.

The chain carries TRBV10-2 and TRBJ2-7, with D possibly being TRBD2 (5 bases). Deletions cut 0 bases from V and 2 bases from J, with 14 bases between. The CDR3 is made up of 16 amino acids. Germline V gene sequence: CDR1 WSHSY, CDR2 SAAADI. Here the CDR3 DNA reads TGCGCCAGCAGTGAGTCGAAATACGGGAAAGCCTACGAGCAGTACTTC. Translation: CASSESKYGKAYEQYF.

This chain connects TRBV5-4 to TRBJ1-2; the D gene is possibly TRBD1 (6 bases). Germline lookup yields CDR1 SGHNT and CDR2 YYREEE (reference sequence). This CDR3 is built from 15 residues. V gave up 3 bases and J gave up 0 bases, with 12 bases separating them. CDR3 DNA sequence: TGTGCCAGCAGCTCGAGGACAGTATCTAACTATGGCTACACCTTC. It is translated as CASSSRTVSNYGYTF.

The chain is built from TRBV5-1 and TRBJ1-1; D might be TRBD1 (6 bases). The CDR3 is 14 amino acids. Trimming shortened V by 4 bases and J by 0 bases, and 10 bases separated the two germline ends. Looked up from germline, CDR1 is SGHRS and CDR2 is YFSETQ. CDR3 in amino acids: CASSAGTLNTEAFF. In DNA form, the CDR3 reads TGCGCCAGCAGCGCCGGGACATTGAACACTGAAGCTTTCTTT.

The rearrangement uses TRBV7-9 and TRBJ1-4, with TRBD1 matching over 9 bases. Germline values: CDR1 SEHNR, CDR2 FQNEAQ (reference sequence). This CDR3 is built from 14 residues. V was clipped by 8 bases and J by 6 bases; unmatched bases: 7. Here the CDR3 reads CASQGGQGDEKLFF. The CDR3 DNA reads as TGTGCCAGCCAAGGGGGACAGGGAGATGAAAAACTGTTTTTT.

V gene TRBV20-1 combines with J gene TRBJ2-7; D remains ambiguous. V dropped 5 bases and J dropped 6 bases, with 11 bases sitting between them. Per germline, CDR1 DFQATT and CDR2 SNEGSKA (reference sequence). This CDR3 has 11 amino acids. For the CDR3, the DNA is TGCAGTGCTCCCAGGCCCATCGAGCAGTACTTC. It codes for CSAPRPIEQYF.

A few counts support this clone. The chain joins TRBV6-5 to TRBJ2-7, with D uncertain. Deletions cut 7 bases from V and 6 bases from J, with 7 bases between. CDR1 is MNHEY and CDR2 is SVGAGI in the germline V gene. The CDR3 length is 10 residues. CDR3 amino acids: CASTNCEQYF. DNA of the CDR3: TGTGCCAGCACCAATTGCGAGCAGTACTTC.

CDR3 residues: CASSTPDRSYGYTF. The CDR3 DNA sequence: TGTGCCAGCAGTACGCCGGACAGGAGCTATGGCTACACCTTC. The V call is TRBV6-5, the J call TRBJ1-2, with 7 bases matching TRBD1. The CDR3 is 14 amino acids. Germline lookup yields CDR1 MNHEY and CDR2 SVGAGI. V shed 5 bases and J 4 bases; nucleotides not matched to a gene: 7.

This rearrangement joins TRBV5-1 to TRBJ2-7, with D perhaps matching TRBD1 (5 bases). The CDR3 contains 14 residues. The V end lost 3 bases, the J end lost 6 bases, and 16 bases lay between the germline ends. Germline V lookup: CDR1 SGHRS, CDR2 YFSETQ. The CDR3 nucleotides are TGCGCCAGCAGCTCACATGGGATCAGGGTCGAGCAGTACTTC. Protein sequence: CASSSHGIRVEQYF.

This clone was observed a handful of times. The chain carries TRBV27 and TRBJ2-3; the match to TRBD1 covers 7 bases. Per germline, CDR1 MNHEY and CDR2 SMNVEV (reference sequence). The CDR3 has 16 residues. V shed 5 bases, J shed 1 base, and the junction held 9 bases outside the gene matches. The CDR3 loop reads CASSLSPTGRTDTQYF. CDR3 coding DNA: TGTGCCAGCAGTCTCTCCCCGACAGGGCGCACAGATACGCAGTATTTT.

The chain couples TRBV15 to TRBJ1-2; 7 nucleotides agree with TRBD1. This CDR3 has 14 amino acids. V dropped 2 bases and J dropped 7; count of bases not matched to a gene: 7. Germline loops: CDR1 LNHNV, CDR2 YYDKDF (reference sequence). The CDR3 reads CATSRFTGALGYTF. The CDR3 nucleotides read TGTGCCACCAGCAGATTTACAGGGGCGCTTGGCTACACCTTC. The complete variable domain, with remaining parts taken from reference TRBV15 and TRBJ1-2, reads DAMVIQNPRYQVTQFGKPVTLSCSQTLNHNVMYWYQQKSSQAPKLLFHYYDKDFNNEADTPDNFQSRRPNTSFCFLDIRSPGLGDTAMYLCATSRFTGALGYTFGSGTRLTVV.

The chain recombines TRBV5-1 with TRBJ2-2; D is perhaps TRBD2 (7 bases). Germline V gene data show CDR1 as SGHRS and CDR2 as YFSETQ. V lost 0 bases and J 0 bases, leaving 12 bases between the germline ends. The CDR3 is made up of 17 amino acids. For the CDR3, the DNA is TGCGCCAGCAGCTTGGGGCCGGGGGGCGCGAACACCGGGGAGCTGTTTTTT. It specifies CASSLGPGGANTGELFF.

V usage is TRBV27 and J usage is TRBJ1-6; 10 bases line up with TRBD1. J lost 10 bases, V lost 2 bases, and 5 bases had no gene match. This CDR3 is 15 amino acids long. CDR1 and CDR2 from the germline V gene are MNHEY and SMNVEV (reference sequence). The CDR3 sequence is CASSLSGTGVSPLHF. CDR3 coding DNA: TGTGCCAGCAGTTTAAGCGGGACAGGGGTCTCACCCCTCCACTTT.

This sequence joins TRBV5-1 and TRBJ2-3; no reliable D call. The CDR3 totals 14 residues. Trimming stripped 0 bases from V and 4 bases from J, with 9 bases between. CDR1 and CDR2 (germline): SGHRS, YFSETQ. CDR3 residues: CASSLAGLADTQYF. The CDR3, as DNA: TGCGCCAGCAGCTTGGCGGGTCTCGCAGATACGCAGTATTTT.

This clone appeared a few times. The V and J genes are TRBV27 and TRBJ2-4; D is unclear. Trimming removed 6 bases at V and 6 bases at J, with 9 bases between. The CDR3 loop spans 12 amino acids. Per the germline V gene, CDR1 is MNHEY and CDR2 is SMNVEV (reference sequence). The CDR3: CASRADPNIQYF. The CDR3 DNA sequence: TGTGCCAGCAGGGCGGATCCAAACATTCAGTACTTC.

The chain has TRBV6-5 and TRBJ1-5, with D unclear. Germline V gene lookup returns CDR1 MNHEY and CDR2 SVGAGI. Trimming cost V 4 bases and J 2 bases, with 6 bases left between them. CDR3 length: 13 amino acids. The CDR3 sequence is CASSFSRNQPQHF. The CDR3 DNA reads as TGTGCCAGCAGTTTCAGTCGCAATCAGCCCCAGCATTTT.

V gene TRBV6-1 combines with J gene TRBJ2-7, with 11 bases lining up with TRBD1. The trim removed 5 bases at V and 4 bases at J, leaving 7 bases unmatched. CDR3 length: 15 amino acids. Germline CDR1 reads MNHNS; CDR2 reads SASEGT. The CDR3 sequence: CASSFAGQGGYEQYF. The DNA for the CDR3 is TGTGCCAGCAGTTTCGCGGGACAGGGGGGTTACGAGCAGTACTTC.

The chain recombines TRBV18 with TRBJ1-2; unclear D gene. The germline V gene has CDR1 KGHSH and CDR2 LQKENI. There are 13 residues in the CDR3. V lost 0 bases to trimming and J lost 12 bases, with 14 bases between them. CDR3 coding DNA: TGTGCCAGCTCACCACCGGTCACAGCAAAAAACACCTTC. Its translation: CASSPPVTAKNTF.